Listed below are T cell receptor beta chains from one sample, sequenced in a study of blood T cell repertoires in COVID-19. Assay used: immunoSEQ multiplex PCR; TCRdb lists only in-frame clones, some missing. The top ten hold around 10% of the sample, which has about 120,000 clones, 80% to 90% seen once. Sample: peripheral blood. The receptors were gathered from a human donor in a cohort sampled during active COVID-19. The CDR3 runs from the conserved cysteine through the conserved F or W. Fields, in order: V gene, clone size, J gene, D gene, CDR3 DNA, CDR3 protein. A D gene is named only where the DNA matches it firmly. The size of a clone is reported for some rows only, either as once, few or many, or as a class for expanded clones.

>TRBV29-1|.|TRBJ2-5|TRBD2
TGCAGCGCAGGACTAGCGGGGGGGATCGAAGAGACCCAGTACTTC
CSAGLAGGIEETQYF
>TRBV28|.|TRBJ1-5|TRBD1
TGTGCCAGCAGTTTACCGGACAGGGACAATCAGCCCCAGCATTTT
CASSLPDRDNQPQHF
>TRBV2|few|TRBJ1-2|.
TGTGCCAGCAGTGAAGCTCGAGGCTGGGATGGCTACACCTTC
CASSEARGWDGYTF
>TRBV4-1|few|TRBJ2-7|.
TGCGCCAGCAGCCAAGACGCCCCAGGGCCCTACGAGCAGTACTTC
CASSQDAPGPYEQYF
>TRBV6-5|once|TRBJ2-5|.
TGTGCCAGCACTCTCCGGGACAACCAAGAGACCCAGTACTTC
CASTLRDNQETQYF
>TRBV11-2|.|TRBJ2-7|.
TGTGCCAGCAGCTTACATGGCTCCGAGCAGTACTTC
CASSLHGSEQYF
>TRBV5-4|.|TRBJ2-1|.
TGTGCCAGCAGCTTAGGAGCGGTGGGTGACAATGAGCAGTTCTTC
CASSLGAVGDNEQFF
>TRBV6-6|.|TRBJ2-3|TRBD2
TGTGCCAGCAGTTACTCGGCGGGGGGTTCAGATACGCAGTATTTT
CASSYSAGGSDTQYF
>TRBV12-5|once|TRBJ2-7|.
TGTGCTAGTGGTTTGGTACTTCTTGAGGGGGACGAGCAGTACTTC
CASGLVLLEGDEQYF
>TRBV20-1|.|TRBJ2-7|.
TGCAGTGCGTACTACGAGCAGTACTTC
CSAYYEQYF
>TRBV4-3|.|TRBJ2-5|.
TGCGCCAGCAGCCAAGGGAGGGACTTCGGGGCGGAGACCCAGTACTTC
CASSQGRDFGAETQYF
>TRBV25-1|.|TRBJ2-7|TRBD1
TGTGCCAGCAGTATCGCAGGGGGCCACGAGCAGTACTTC
CASSIAGGHEQYF
>TRBV2|.|TRBJ2-5|TRBD2
TGTGCCAGCAGCGCCGGGACTAGCGGGGGGTTACAGTACTTC
CASSAGTSGGLQYF
>TRBV5-1|.|TRBJ2-1|.
TGCGCCAGCAGCTTGAACGGTCGCTCCTACAATGAGCAGTTCTTC
CASSLNGRSYNEQFF
>TRBV15|.|TRBJ1-6|.
TGTGCCACCAGCAGCACAGGGATCTGGGACTCACCCCTCCACTTT
CATSSTGIWDSPLHF
>TRBV10-2|once|TRBJ2-7|TRBD1
TGCGCCAGCAGCCAGACAGGGACCTACGAGCAGTACTTC
CASSQTGTYEQYF
>TRBV24-1|few|TRBJ2-1|.
TGTGCCACCAGTGATAGGGGCACACGCTCCTACAATGAGCAGTTCTTC
CATSDRGTRSYNEQFF
>TRBV5-6|.|TRBJ1-1|TRBD1
TGTGCCAGCAGTCTCAGGGGGGCCCCTAACACTGAAGCTTTCTTT
CASSLRGAPNTEAFF